These T cell receptor beta chains were read from a single sample in a study of blood T cell repertoires in COVID-19. Sequencing was performed with immunoSEQ multiplex PCR; in TCRdb, only in-frame clones are kept and a portion is missing. This table holds about 250,000 clones, 85% to 90% found once. Sequenced: peripheral blood. All receptors derive from a man older than 75 with acute or convalescent COVID-19. Each CDR3 is given without its conserved first and last residue.

TRBV6-2/TRBV6-3	ASSTPRLAGGPTGELF
TRBV7-8	ASSLEGARTEAF
TRBV2	ASRGDRGRGGYT
TRBV5-1	ASSLDRGGSEKLF
TRBV7-2	ASSYLAGASYEQY
TRBV4-1	ASSQDLLGVWAEAF
TRBV7-8	ASSFGDKSSYEQY
TRBV25-1	ASSEWARGEPQH
TRBV5-1	ASSPGQGGTEAF
TRBV5-1	ASSLEARGGADTQY